This TCR beta chain was captured in a study of blood T cell repertoires in COVID-19. Study-wide context: COVID-19 samples, acute and convalescent, were from the United States, Italy and Spain. Sources were T cells, B-cell-depleted T cells, or PBMCs; the material itself was cDNA or gDNA.

In germline, CDR1 is LGHDT, CDR2 YNNKEL (reference sequence). Trimming removed 7 bases from V and 0 bases from J, with 13 bases in between. The CDR3 runs to 14 residues. Authors' methods: Using reference gene primer amplification, nucleated cell counts were estimated. Generated by immunoSEQ multiplex PCR, the TCRdb table keeps only in-frame clones and is missing some. That table gives V, J and clone size, and the DNA gave D and trimming. The table lists about 81,000 clones, about 71% of them singletons, with roughly 4.2% in the top ten. The sample consisted of peripheral blood. J is TRBJ2-7 and V is TRBV3-1 (or the pseudogene TRBV3-2); D is uncertain. The receptor was derived from a woman aged 45-59 years with acute or convalescent COVID-19. The CDR3 DNA follows: TGTGCCAGCAAGGAAACAGCCCGCTCCTACGAGCAGTACTTC. As protein: CASKETARSYEQYF.